A single sample is the source of the 24 T cell receptor beta chains below, sequenced in a study of cytomegalovirus exposure and HLA in healthy donors. Both 60 Vbeta primers and 13 Jbeta primers went into the PCR. Profiled with immunoSEQ multiplex PCR; TCRdb holds only in-frame clones, not every one. In the table there are some 200,000 clones, around 75% of which are singletons. Source material: PBMCs. The receptors derive from a woman in her 30s in good health and CMV-seronegative.

This sequence joins TRBV4-1 and TRBJ2-5; unclear D gene. In germline, CDR1 is MGHRA, CDR2 YSYEKL. Trimming removed 0 bases at V and 5 bases at J, with 13 bases between. The length of the CDR3 is 15 residues. In DNA, the CDR3 is TGCGCCAGCAGCCAAGAACCCCGAGAGGAGGAGACCCAGTACTTC. Protein: CASSQEPREEETQYF.

This rearrangement joins TRBV2 to TRBJ1-1; perhaps TRBD1 as D (5 bases). V was pared by 8 bases and J by 11 bases, with 15 bases between. This CDR3 has 11 amino acids. Germline values: CDR1 SNHLY, CDR2 FYNNEI. The CDR3 here is CASRGEVEAFF. Here the CDR3 DNA reads TGTGCCAGCCGGGGGGAGGTTGAGGCTTTCTTT. Full variable domain (missing parts from reference TRBV2 and TRBJ1-1): EPEVTQTPSHQVTQMGQEVILRCVPISNHLYFYWYRQILGQKVEFLVSFYNNEISEKSEIFDDQFSVERPDGSNFTLKIRSTKLEDSAMYFCASRGEVEAFFGQGTRLTVV.

The V and J genes are TRBV19 and TRBJ2-1; no definite D call. Germline V gene data show CDR1 as LNHDA and CDR2 as SQIVND (reference sequence). The CDR3 spans 16 residues. V was cut by 4 bases and J by 2 bases, with 15 bases left in between. The DNA for the CDR3 is TGTGCCAGTAGTAGGGCCTCTGGGCTCGCCTACAATGAGCAGTTCTTC. It specifies CASSRASGLAYNEQFF.

The chain couples TRBV5-6 to TRBJ1-1, with TRBD1 as a possible D gene (6 bases). Germline V gene lookup returns CDR1 SGHDT and CDR2 YYEEEE. This CDR3 is built from 14 residues. DNA of the CDR3: TGTGTCTCTACCCGGGGGGGGGCGAACACTGAAGCTTTCTTT. As protein: CVSTRGGANTEAFF. The variable domain in full, with the rest retrieved from reference TRBV5-6 and TRBJ1-1, is DAGVTQSPTHLIKTRGQQVTLRCSPKSGHDTVSWYQQALGQGPQFIFQYYEEEERQRGNFPDRFSGHQFPNYSSELNVNALLLGDSALYLCVSTRGGANTEAFFGQGTRLTVV.

This clone appeared a few times. The V gene is TRBV6-6, the J gene TRBJ1-6, with D perhaps matching TRBD1 (6 bases). There are 14 residues in the CDR3. Germline CDR1 is MNHNY and CDR2 is SVGAGI (reference sequence). V dropped 5 bases and J dropped 9 bases, with 14 bases sitting between them. The CDR3 DNA follows: TGTGCCAGCAGTCGACAGGATGGTTTTTCACCCCTCCACTTT. Protein: CASSRQDGFSPLHF.

The gene calls are TRBV7-8 and TRBJ2-1; a weak D match, TRBD2 (6 bases). With 11 bases removed from V and 3 bases from J, the gap between germline ends came to 11 bases. The CDR3 has 12 amino acids. CDR1 and CDR2 (germline): SGHVS, FQNEAQ. CDR3 amino acids: CAGGRNYNEQFF. CDR3 coding DNA: TGTGCCGGAGGGAGGAACTACAATGAGCAGTTCTTC.

This clone was recorded a few times. This chain connects TRBV6-6 to TRBJ1-2; D uncertain. Per the germline V gene, CDR1 is MNHNY and CDR2 is SVGAGI (reference sequence). CDR3 length equals 12 residues. Trimming pared 5 bases from V and 5 bases from J, leaving 9 bases between. CDR3 sequence reads: CASSLQSYGYTF. The CDR3 region has the DNA TGTGCCAGCAGTCTTCAGTCGTATGGCTACACCTTC.

The chain couples TRBV19 to TRBJ2-7; 7 bases fit TRBD2. The CDR3 runs 14 residues. V lost 5 bases to trimming and J lost 1 base; unmatched junction nucleotides: 5. Germline CDR1 is LNHDA and CDR2 is SQIVND (reference sequence). In DNA form, the CDR3 reads TGTGCCAGTAGTGAACGGGAGGTATCCTACGAGCAGTACTTC. This codes for CASSEREVSYEQYF.

The sample holds one count of this clone. The chain employs TRBV7-3 and TRBJ2-5; TRBD2 matches at 9 bases. The CDR3 runs 14 residues. With 6 bases clipped from V and 4 bases from J, the junction kept 6 bases outside the gene matches. Germline V gene sequence: CDR1 SGHTA, CDR2 FQGTGA. The chain's CDR3 is CASRSGGPGETQYF. CDR3 bases: TGTGCCAGCAGGAGCGGGGGGCCAGGAGAGACCCAGTACTTC.

The chain carries TRBV28 and TRBJ2-7, with D possibly TRBD2 on 5 matching bases. There are 14 residues in the CDR3. Looked up from germline, CDR1 is MDHEN and CDR2 is SYDVKM. V was trimmed by 5 bases and J by 4 bases, leaving 15 bases between them. The CDR3 DNA reads as TGTGCCAGCAGTGGAAACATAGGAGGATACGAGCAGTACTTC. The encoded protein is CASSGNIGGYEQYF.

This chain connects TRBV27 to TRBJ2-7, with D possibly matching TRBD2 (6 bases). Germline CDR1 reads MNHEY; CDR2 reads SMNVEV (reference sequence). The CDR3 totals 14 residues. V gave up 5 bases and J gave up 3 bases, with 14 bases separating them. The chain's CDR3 is CASSHRGGNYEQYF. CDR3 DNA sequence: TGTGCCAGCAGTCATCGCGGCGGGAACTACGAGCAGTACTTC.

The chain employs TRBV4-1 and TRBJ2-7, with D perhaps matching TRBD1 (7 bases). Trimming shortened V by 7 bases and J by 2 bases, and 18 bases separated the two germline ends. This CDR3 has 15 amino acids. Germline values: CDR1 MGHRA, CDR2 YSYEKL. The CDR3 nucleotides read TGCGCCAGCACCAAAGAGGCAGGGGGGCCCTACGAGCAGTACTTC. Protein: CASTKEAGGPYEQYF.

The chain recombines TRBV7-9 with TRBJ2-1; the D is unclear. This CDR3 has 16 amino acids. V was clipped by 5 bases and J by 0 bases, with 14 bases between them. The germline CDR1 and CDR2 sequences are SEHNR and FQNEAQ (reference sequence). DNA for the CDR3: TGTGCCAGCAGCCCAAACACGGAGATCTCCTACAATGAGCAGTTCTTC. Protein sequence: CASSPNTEISYNEQFF.

This chain links TRBV7-2 with TRBJ2-4, with D perhaps TRBD2 (6 bases). The germline V gene encodes CDR1 SGHTA and CDR2 FQGNSA. The CDR3 has 14 amino acids. V was trimmed by 6 bases and J by 6 bases, leaving 15 bases between them. The CDR3 nucleotides read TGTGCCAGCAGTCCCCGGATGGGGGGAAACATTCAGTACTTC. Protein product: CASSPRMGGNIQYF.

As DNA, the CDR3 is TGTGCCAGCAGCCCCGGGGAGCTCGGTGGCTACACCTTC. It yields the protein CASSPGELGGYTF. V is TRBV11-2 and J is TRBJ1-2, with D hard to call. Per the germline V gene, CDR1 is SGHAT and CDR2 is FQNNGV. The CDR3 runs 13 residues. The germline V and J ends were trimmed by 5 bases and 7 bases, with 14 bases remaining between them.

V usage is TRBV7-9 and J usage is TRBJ2-3; 7 nucleotides align to TRBD1. Germline CDR1 and CDR2: SEHNR and FQNEAQ (reference sequence). Losses at the gene ends were 4 bases for V and 11 bases for J; bases not matched to a gene: 18. CDR3 size: 16 residues. This CDR3 is CASSSTTGSGGYGQYF. The CDR3 DNA is TGTGCCAGCAGCTCAACGACAGGGAGTGGGGGATACGGGCAGTATTTT.

The chain carries TRBV7-2 and TRBJ2-1; weak D call: TRBD2 (6 bases). Germline V lookup: CDR1 SGHTA, CDR2 FQGNSA. The CDR3 sequence is 18 residues long. Trimming shortened V by 1 base and J by 0 bases, and 16 bases separated the two germline ends. CDR3 nucleotide sequence: TGTGCCAGCAGCTTAGGCGCCTACCCGGGGGACTCCTACAATGAGCAGTTCTTC. It codes for CASSLGAYPGDSYNEQFF.

J is TRBJ2-7 and V is TRBV5-1, with D possibly TRBD2 on 5 matching bases. V lost 4 bases, J lost 2 bases, and 16 bases lay in between. Germline loops: CDR1 SGHRS, CDR2 YFSETQ. The CDR3 contains 15 residues. CDR3 sequence reads: CASSPNDPGTYEQYF. The CDR3 region has the DNA TGCGCCAGCAGCCCCAATGATCCGGGGACCTACGAGCAGTACTTC.

This clone has a single count. The chain has TRBV29-1 and TRBJ1-5; tentative D call: TRBD1 (6 bases). The germline V gene has CDR1 SQVTM and CDR2 ANQGSEA. The CDR3 extends over 14 amino acids. V shed 6 bases and J shed 4 bases, with 16 bases lying between them. The CDR3 loop reads CSVGGASRNQPQHF. In DNA form, the CDR3 reads TGCAGCGTGGGGGGGGCCTCCCGGAATCAGCCCCAGCATTTT.

The chain recombines TRBV4-1 with TRBJ2-5; 7 bases line up with TRBD1. Germline CDR1 reads MGHRA; CDR2 reads YSYEKL. Losses at the gene ends were 1 base for V and 5 bases for J; bases not matched to a gene: 13. This CDR3 spans 17 amino acids. The CDR3, as DNA: TGCGCCAGCAGCCAAGTGGGCTCGGCCAGGGGGTCGGAGACCCAGTACTTC. The encoded protein is CASSQVGSARGSETQYF.

The chain recombines TRBV11-3 with TRBJ2-3; 8 bases align to TRBD2. The CDR3 extends over 15 amino acids. Germline CDR1 is SGHNT and CDR2 is YENEEA. Germline trimming cut 1 base from V and 4 bases from J; bases unmatched to any gene: 4. CDR3 amino acids: CASSLGGRSADTQYF. The CDR3, as DNA: TGTGCCAGCAGCTTAGGCGGGAGGTCCGCAGATACGCAGTATTTT.

This clone was observed a handful of times. The chain combines TRBV29-1 with TRBJ2-3; 10 bases are shared with TRBD1. The V gene's germline CDR1 is SQVTM and CDR2 ANQGSEA. Trimming at V came to 7 bases and at J to 1 base, leaving 5 bases not matched to a gene. This CDR3 spans 14 amino acids. The CDR3 nucleotides read TGCAGCGGTTCCGGGACAGGGGGCACAGATACGCAGTATTTT. As protein: CSGSGTGGTDTQYF.

The chain joins TRBV18 to TRBJ2-4; D ambiguous. Between the trimmed V and J ends, which lost 2 bases and 0 bases, there was a span of 11 bases. There are 16 residues in the CDR3. Germline-derived CDR1 and CDR2 are KGHSH and LQKENI. This CDR3 reads CASSPFTELAKNIQYF. The CDR3 DNA is TGTGCCAGCTCACCATTTACAGAGCTAGCCAAAAACATTCAGTACTTC.

The J gene is TRBJ1-1, the V gene TRBV23-1, with a weak D call TRBD1 (6 bases). TRBV23-1 is an ORF, and what it does is uncertain. Trimming left V 4 bases short and J 4 bases short, with 10 bases between. This CDR3 contains 13 residues. The CDR3 loop reads CASSRHRATEAFF. CDR3 nucleotides: TGCGCCAGCAGTCGCCACAGGGCCACTGAAGCTTTCTTT.